What follows are 17 T cell receptor beta chains derived from one specimen sequenced in a study of blood T cell repertoires in COVID-19. Sequencing used immunoSEQ multiplex PCR; TCRdb keeps in-frame clones, though not all of them. The sample carries more than 200,000 clones, 85% to 90% recorded once. Sequenced input: peripheral blood. These receptors were collected from a man at least 80 years old with acute or convalescent COVID-19.

This clone showed up just once. The chain employs TRBV15 and TRBJ1-4; no definite D call. The germline gives CDR1 LNHNV, CDR2 YYDKDF (reference sequence). CDR3 length equals 17 residues. Trimming removed 3 bases at V and 0 bases at J, with 14 bases between. The DNA of the CDR3 is TGTGCCACCAGCAGGACTTTATCACAAGCAACTAATGAAAAACTGTTTTTT. It is translated as CATSRTLSQATNEKLFF.

The V gene is TRBV19, the J gene TRBJ2-3; tentative D call: TRBD1 (6 bases). Between the trimmed V and J ends, which lost 6 bases and 0 bases, there was a span of 13 bases. Germline CDR1 LNHDA, CDR2 SQIVND (reference sequence). The length of the CDR3 is 15 residues. This CDR3 is CASRPGHASTDTQYF. In DNA form, the CDR3 reads TGTGCCAGTAGACCGGGACACGCTAGCACAGATACGCAGTATTTT. Filled out from reference TRBV19 and TRBJ2-3, the complete variable domain reads DGGITQSPKYLFRKEGQNVTLSCEQNLNHDAMYWYRQDPGQGLRLIYYSQIVNDFQKGDIAEGYSVSREKKESFPLTVTSAQKNPTAFYLCASRPGHASTDTQYFGPGTRLTVL.

The chain uses TRBV5-1 and TRBJ2-3, with D uncertain. V lost 0 bases, J lost 3 bases, and 5 bases lay in between. Looked up from germline, CDR1 is SGHRS and CDR2 is YFSETQ. The CDR3 consists of 13 residues. The CDR3 loop reads CASSLARTDTQYF. The DNA of the CDR3 is TGCGCCAGCAGCTTGGCGCGGACAGATACGCAGTATTTT.

This chain uses TRBV4-3 with TRBJ1-1; 9 bases line up with TRBD1. Germline V gene lookup returns CDR1 LGHNA and CDR2 YSLEER. Unmatched junction bases numbered 11, after V lost 0 bases and J lost 9 bases. The CDR3 loop spans 16 amino acids. DNA for the CDR3: TGCGCCAGCAGCCAAGATTCGGGACAGGGTCGCTTTCAAGCTTTCTTT. Residues: CASSQDSGQGRFQAFF.

In this sample, this clone turned up once. The chain uses TRBV4-3 and TRBJ2-3; TRBD2 matches at 8 bases. J gave up 8 bases and V 4 bases, and 5 bases lay outside the gene matches. Per the germline V gene, CDR1 is LGHNA and CDR2 is YSLEER. There are 13 residues in the CDR3. This CDR3 is CASSRGLAGTQYF. In nucleotides, the CDR3 is TGCGCCAGCAGCCGCGGACTAGCTGGTACGCAGTATTTT.

In DNA, the CDR3 is TGTGCCAGCAGCTTTTTTATGGCTAGCGGGAGGGGCAATGAGCAGTTCTTC. Its protein product is CASSFFMASGRGNEQFF. The V call is TRBV11-2, the J call TRBJ2-1, with 12 nucleotides matching TRBD2. CDR1 SGHAT and CDR2 FQNNGV come from the germline V gene. The CDR3 has 17 amino acids. The V gene end was trimmed by 3 bases and the J gene end by 6 bases; junction bases not matched to a gene: 9.

The gene calls are TRBV19 and TRBJ2-1; D unclear. CDR1 and CDR2 from the germline V gene are LNHDA and SQIVND (reference sequence). The CDR3 is 14 amino acids. V gave up 7 bases and J gave up 5 bases, with 15 bases separating them. CDR3 protein: CASKLVEANNEQFF. The CDR3 nucleotides read TGTGCCAGTAAATTGGTAGAGGCGAACAATGAGCAGTTCTTC.

This chain connects TRBV24-1 to TRBJ2-7, with 7 bases aligning to TRBD2. The CDR3 is 15 residues long. V shed 3 bases and J 3 bases; nucleotides not matched to a gene: 7. Germline lookup yields CDR1 KGHDR and CDR2 SFDVKD. CDR3 sequence: CATSDVGGKGYEQYF. In DNA, the CDR3 is TGTGCCACCAGTGATGTGGGAGGGAAGGGCTACGAGCAGTACTTC.

V and J are TRBV10-2 and TRBJ2-2, with 12 bases lining up with TRBD2. The J segment lost 8 bases and the V segment lost 5 bases, leaving 12 bases of the junction unmatched. The CDR3 consists of 17 residues. CDR1 is WSHSY and CDR2 is SAAADI in the germline V gene. DNA of the CDR3: TGCGCCAGCAGTAAAAATCCTAGCGGGAGGGCCGGAGGGGAGCTGTTTTTT. This encodes CASSKNPSGRAGGELFF.

The rearrangement links TRBV7-2 to TRBJ2-3; D ambiguous. This CDR3 contains 15 residues. Trimming cost V 2 bases and J 3 bases, with 12 bases left between them. Per germline, CDR1 SGHTA and CDR2 FQGNSA. The CDR3: CASSLTPLGTDTQYF. The CDR3 DNA follows: TGTGCCAGCAGCTTAACCCCCCTCGGGACAGATACGCAGTATTTT.

V is TRBV5-4 and J is TRBJ2-7, with 10 bases fitting TRBD1. The CDR3 totals 15 residues. V lost 0 bases and J lost 2; bases outside the gene matches: 2. Germline V gene data show CDR1 as SGHNT and CDR2 as YYREEE (reference sequence). The DNA for the CDR3 is TGTGCCAGCAGCTTGGGCGGACAGGGGGCCTACGAGCAGTACGTC. As protein: CASSLGGQGAYEQYV.

The rearrangement uses TRBV19 and TRBJ2-7; TRBD2 matches at 7 bases. This CDR3 region has 19 residues. The germline CDR1 and CDR2 sequences are LNHDA and SQIVND (reference sequence). The V and J ends lost 0 bases and 2 bases, in that order; junction bases with no gene match: 16. The CDR3 sequence is CASSIDLSISGGTPYEQYF. DNA of the CDR3: TGTGCCAGTAGTATAGATCTATCAATTTCGGGGGGAACCCCCTACGAGCAGTACTTC.

The gene calls are TRBV5-1 and TRBJ1-1, with 8 bases identical to TRBD1. The germline V gene encodes CDR1 SGHRS and CDR2 YFSETQ. This CDR3 region has 15 residues. The J segment lost 1 base and the V segment lost 4 bases, leaving 6 bases of the junction unmatched. CDR3 amino acids: CASSPWTGRNTEAFF. The CDR3 region has the DNA TGCGCCAGCAGCCCGTGGACAGGGAGGAACACTGAAGCTTTCTTT. The full variable domain, completed using reference TRBV5-1 and TRBJ1-1, is KAGVTQTPRYLIKTRGQQVTLSCSPISGHRSVSWYQQTPGQGLQFLFEYFSETQRNKGNFPGRFSGRQFSNSRSEMNVSTLELGDSALYLCASSPWTGRNTEAFFGQGTRLTVV.

CDR3 bases: TGTGCCAGCAGCGTAGGCCCAGACTTCAATTCACCCCTCCACTTT. The encoded protein is CASSVGPDFNSPLHF. This rearrangement joins TRBV9 to TRBJ1-6; D uncertain. This CDR3 is built from 15 residues. With 0 bases removed from V and 7 bases from J, the gap between germline ends came to 11 bases. Germline V gene data show CDR1 as SGDLS and CDR2 as YYNGEE.

This clone was recorded only once. CDR3 loop: CASSSGTQETQYF. The CDR3 coding sequence is TGTGCCAGCTCTTCCGGGACACAAGAGACCCAGTACTTC. This sequence joins TRBV18 and TRBJ2-5, with D perhaps matching TRBD1 (6 bases). Trimming removed 6 bases at V and 2 bases at J, with 10 bases between. CDR1 is KGHSH and CDR2 is LQKENI in the germline V gene. The CDR3 sequence is 13 residues long.

The chain recombines TRBV6-5 with TRBJ2-5; a possible D gene is TRBD2 (5 bases). The CDR3 is 14 residues long. V gave up 0 bases and J gave up 5 bases, with 10 bases separating them. Germline values: CDR1 MNHEY, CDR2 SVGAGI. CDR3 sequence (DNA): TGTGCCAGCAGTTACTCCGCGGGCGCCGAGACCCAGTACTTC. Protein sequence: CASSYSAGAETQYF.

This chain joins TRBV19 and TRBJ1-1; D not resolved. The germline V gene has CDR1 LNHDA and CDR2 SQIVND (reference sequence). CDR3 length equals 14 residues. The V and J ends lost 5 bases and 1 base respectively, with 11 bases between them. CDR3 in amino acids: CASSFADTNTEAFF. CDR3 nucleotides: TGTGCCAGTAGTTTTGCCGACACGAACACTGAAGCTTTCTTT.